This TCR beta chain was captured by sequencing in a study of T cell clonotyping in hematopoietic cell transplantation. Trimming pared 6 bases from V and 6 bases from J, leaving 12 bases between. Per the germline V gene, CDR1 is ENHRY and CDR2 is SYGVKD. The CDR3 consists of 14 residues. Clones were sequenced by immunoSEQ multiplex PCR, and TCRdb holds only the in-frame ones, with some missing. The data hold over 10,000 clones, with 92% observed a single time. Overall study results and limits: Recipient TCR diversity dropped after transplant; expanded clonotypes rose from day 30 to 180.

Samples: about 28 days before transplant, then days 30, 100 and 180 after. A note on this clone: The target antigen is unknown.

The chain employs TRBV10-3 and TRBJ1-6; perhaps TRBD1 as D (5 bases). Material: PBMCs, obtained 100 days after allogeneic stem cell transplant. This clonotype originated in a female patient aged 45 to 65 who had an allogeneic stem cell transplant from an unrelated donor, so the T cells may come from the graft donor. Some clones in this sample may be carry-over from other donors' samples. CDR3 residues: CAIRGVVGNSPLHF. CDR3 DNA sequence: TGTGCCATCAGGGGGGTCGTTGGTAATTCACCCCTCCACTTT.